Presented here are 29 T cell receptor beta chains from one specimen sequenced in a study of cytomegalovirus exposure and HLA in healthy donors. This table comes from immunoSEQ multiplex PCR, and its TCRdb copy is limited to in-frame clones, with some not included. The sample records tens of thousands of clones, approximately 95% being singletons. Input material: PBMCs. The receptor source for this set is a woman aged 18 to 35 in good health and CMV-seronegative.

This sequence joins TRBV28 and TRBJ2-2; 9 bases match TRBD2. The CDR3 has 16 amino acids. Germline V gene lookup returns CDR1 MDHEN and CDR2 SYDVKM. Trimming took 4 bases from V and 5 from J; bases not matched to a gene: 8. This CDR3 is CASSWTSALSTGELFF. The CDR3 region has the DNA TGTGCCAGCAGTTGGACTAGCGCTTTATCTACCGGGGAGCTGTTTTTT.

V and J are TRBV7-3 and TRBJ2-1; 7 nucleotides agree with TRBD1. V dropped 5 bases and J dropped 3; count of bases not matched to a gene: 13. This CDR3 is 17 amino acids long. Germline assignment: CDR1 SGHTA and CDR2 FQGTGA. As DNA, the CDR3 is TGTGCCAGCAGCGCCCTCCCGACAGGGCAGAACTACAATGAGCAGTTCTTC. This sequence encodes CASSALPTGQNYNEQFF.

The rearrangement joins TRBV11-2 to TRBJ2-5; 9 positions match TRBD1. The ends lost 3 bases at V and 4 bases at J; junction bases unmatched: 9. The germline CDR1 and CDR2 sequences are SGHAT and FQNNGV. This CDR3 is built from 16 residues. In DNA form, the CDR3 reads TGTGCCAGCAGCTTTTACGGGACAGGGAACGGAGAGACCCAGTACTTC. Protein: CASSFYGTGNGETQYF.

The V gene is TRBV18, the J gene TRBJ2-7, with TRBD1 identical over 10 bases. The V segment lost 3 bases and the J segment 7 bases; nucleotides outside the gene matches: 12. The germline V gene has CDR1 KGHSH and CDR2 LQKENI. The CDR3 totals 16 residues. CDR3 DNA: TGTGCCAGCTCACCTGGAGGGACAGGGGTTGCTCGGGAGCAGTACTTC. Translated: CASSPGGTGVAREQYF.

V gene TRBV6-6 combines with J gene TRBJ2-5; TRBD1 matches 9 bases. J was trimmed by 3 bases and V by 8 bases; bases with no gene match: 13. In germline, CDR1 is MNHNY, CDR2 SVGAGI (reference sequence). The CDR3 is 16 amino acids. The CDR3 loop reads CASSYAGTGTEETQYF. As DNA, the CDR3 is TGTGCCAGCTCCTACGCCGGGACAGGGACCGAAGAGACCCAGTACTTC.

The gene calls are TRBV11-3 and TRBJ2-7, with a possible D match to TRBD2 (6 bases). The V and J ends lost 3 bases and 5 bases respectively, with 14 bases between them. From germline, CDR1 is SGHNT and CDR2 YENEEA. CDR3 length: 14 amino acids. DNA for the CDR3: TGTGCCAGCAGCTTGGGACTGTCTTCCGACGAGCAGTACTTC. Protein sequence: CASSLGLSSDEQYF.

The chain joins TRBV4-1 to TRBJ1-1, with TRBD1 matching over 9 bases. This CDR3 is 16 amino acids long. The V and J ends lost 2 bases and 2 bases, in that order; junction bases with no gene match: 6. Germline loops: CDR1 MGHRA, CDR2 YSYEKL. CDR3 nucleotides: TGCGCCAGCAGCCAATTACAGGGGGCACCTAACACTGAAGCTTTCTTT. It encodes CASSQLQGAPNTEAFF.

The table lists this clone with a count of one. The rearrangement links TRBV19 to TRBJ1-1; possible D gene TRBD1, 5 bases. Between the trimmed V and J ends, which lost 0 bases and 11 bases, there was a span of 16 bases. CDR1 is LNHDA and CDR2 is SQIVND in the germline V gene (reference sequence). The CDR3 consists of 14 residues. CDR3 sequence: CASSIEGREVIAFF. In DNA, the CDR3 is TGTGCCAGTAGTATAGAGGGCAGGGAAGTGATCGCTTTCTTT. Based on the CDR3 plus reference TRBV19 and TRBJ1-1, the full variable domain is DGGITQSPKYLFRKEGQNVTLSCEQNLNHDAMYWYRQDPGQGLRLIYYSQIVNDFQKGDIAEGYSVSREKKESFPLTVTSAQKNPTAFYLCASSIEGREVIAFFGQGTRLTVV.

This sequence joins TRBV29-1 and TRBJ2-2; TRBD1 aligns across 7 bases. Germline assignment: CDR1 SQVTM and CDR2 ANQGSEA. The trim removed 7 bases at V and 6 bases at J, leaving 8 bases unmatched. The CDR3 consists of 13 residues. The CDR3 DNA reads TGCAGCGGCAGACAGGGTCAGTCCGGGGAGCTGTTTTTT. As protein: CSGRQGQSGELFF.

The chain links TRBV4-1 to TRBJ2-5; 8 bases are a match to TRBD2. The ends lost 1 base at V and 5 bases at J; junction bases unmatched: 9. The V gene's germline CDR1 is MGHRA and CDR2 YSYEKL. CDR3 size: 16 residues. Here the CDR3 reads CASSQVSGGALETQYF. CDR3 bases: TGCGCCAGCAGCCAAGTCTCGGGGGGGGCCCTGGAGACCCAGTACTTC.

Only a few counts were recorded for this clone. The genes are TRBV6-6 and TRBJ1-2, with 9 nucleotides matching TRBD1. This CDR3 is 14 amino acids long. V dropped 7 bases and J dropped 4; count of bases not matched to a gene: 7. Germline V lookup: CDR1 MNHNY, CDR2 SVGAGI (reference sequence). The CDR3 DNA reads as TGTGCCAGCAATACAGGGGGCGCAGGCTATGGCTACACCTTC. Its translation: CASNTGGAGYGYTF.

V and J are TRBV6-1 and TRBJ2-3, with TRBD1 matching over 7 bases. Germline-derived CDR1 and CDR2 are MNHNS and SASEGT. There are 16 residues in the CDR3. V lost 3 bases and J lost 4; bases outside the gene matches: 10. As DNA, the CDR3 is TGTGCCAGCAGTGACCTGACAGGGTCTGGGGCAGATACGCAGTATTTT. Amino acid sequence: CASSDLTGSGADTQYF.

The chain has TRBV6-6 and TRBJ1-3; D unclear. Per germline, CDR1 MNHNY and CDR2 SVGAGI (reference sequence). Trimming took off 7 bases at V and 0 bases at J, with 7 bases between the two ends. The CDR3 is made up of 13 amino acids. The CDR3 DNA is TGTGCCAGCATAGCACGCTCTGGAAACACCATATATTTT. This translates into CASIARSGNTIYF.

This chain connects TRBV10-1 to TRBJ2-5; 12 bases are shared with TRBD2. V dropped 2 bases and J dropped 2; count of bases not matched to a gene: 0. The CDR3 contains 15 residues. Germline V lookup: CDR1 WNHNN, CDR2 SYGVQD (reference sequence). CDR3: CASSEGTSGQETQYF. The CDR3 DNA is TGCGCCAGCAGTGAGGGGACTAGCGGGCAAGAGACCCAGTACTTC.

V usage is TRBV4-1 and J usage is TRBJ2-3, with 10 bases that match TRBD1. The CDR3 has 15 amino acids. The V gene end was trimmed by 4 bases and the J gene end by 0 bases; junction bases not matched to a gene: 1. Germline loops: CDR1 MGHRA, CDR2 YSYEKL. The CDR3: CASSRQGASTDTQYF. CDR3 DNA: TGCGCCAGCAGCCGACAGGGGGCTAGCACAGATACGCAGTATTTT.

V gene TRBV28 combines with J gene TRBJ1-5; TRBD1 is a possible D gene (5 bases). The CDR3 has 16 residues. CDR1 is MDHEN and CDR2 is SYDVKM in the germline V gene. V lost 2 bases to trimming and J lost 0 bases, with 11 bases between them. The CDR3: CASSLLLTVSNQPQHF. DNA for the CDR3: TGTGCCAGCAGTTTACTATTGACAGTTAGCAATCAGCCCCAGCATTTT.

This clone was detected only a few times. The CDR3 is CASSTRQTFNYGYTF. CDR3 DNA sequence: TGTGCCAGTAGTACGCGACAGACCTTTAACTATGGCTACACCTTC. V usage is TRBV19 and J usage is TRBJ1-2; weak D call: TRBD1 (5 bases). The CDR3 has 15 amino acids. Germline V CDR1 and CDR2: LNHDA, SQIVND (reference sequence). Deletions cut 4 bases from V and 1 base from J, with 13 bases between. Using reference TRBV19 and TRBJ1-2 for the parts outside the CDR3, the full variable domain is DGGITQSPKYLFRKEGQNVTLSCEQNLNHDAMYWYRQDPGQGLRLIYYSQIVNDFQKGDIAEGYSVSREKKESFPLTVTSAQKNPTAFYLCASSTRQTFNYGYTFGSGTRLTVV.

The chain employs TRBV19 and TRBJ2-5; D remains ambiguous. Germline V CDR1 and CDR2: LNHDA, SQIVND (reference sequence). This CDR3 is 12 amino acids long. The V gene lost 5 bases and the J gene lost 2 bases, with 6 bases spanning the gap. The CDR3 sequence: CASSERQETQYF. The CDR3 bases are TGTGCCAGTAGTGAGCGTCAAGAGACCCAGTACTTC.

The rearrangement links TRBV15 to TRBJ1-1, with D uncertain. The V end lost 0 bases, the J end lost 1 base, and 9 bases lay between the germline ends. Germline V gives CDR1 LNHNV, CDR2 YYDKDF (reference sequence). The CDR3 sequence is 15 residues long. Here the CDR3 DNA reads TGTGCCACCAGCAGAGATCTCGACACGAACACTGAAGCTTTCTTT. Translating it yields CATSRDLDTNTEAFF.

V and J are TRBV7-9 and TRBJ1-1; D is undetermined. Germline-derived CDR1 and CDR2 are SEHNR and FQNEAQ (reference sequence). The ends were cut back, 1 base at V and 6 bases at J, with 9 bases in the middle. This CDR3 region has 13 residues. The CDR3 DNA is TGTGCCAGCAGCTTAGTAGGGAGCCCTGAAGCTTTCTTT. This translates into CASSLVGSPEAFF.

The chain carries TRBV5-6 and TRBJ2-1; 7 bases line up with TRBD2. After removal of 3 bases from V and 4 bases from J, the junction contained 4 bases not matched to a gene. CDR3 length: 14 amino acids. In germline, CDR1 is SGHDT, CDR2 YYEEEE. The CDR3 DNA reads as TGTGCCAGCAGCTCCGGGACTAAGTACAATGAGCAGTTCTTC. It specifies CASSSGTKYNEQFF.

The CDR3 region has the DNA TGTGCCAGCAGTTCCCGTGAGAGCAATCAGCCCCAGCATTTT. It translates to CASSSRESNQPQHF. The J gene is TRBJ1-5, the V gene TRBV6-5; D gene uncertain. CDR1 is MNHEY and CDR2 is SVGAGI in the germline V gene. Trimming pared 4 bases from V and 1 base from J, leaving 8 bases between. This CDR3 has 14 amino acids.

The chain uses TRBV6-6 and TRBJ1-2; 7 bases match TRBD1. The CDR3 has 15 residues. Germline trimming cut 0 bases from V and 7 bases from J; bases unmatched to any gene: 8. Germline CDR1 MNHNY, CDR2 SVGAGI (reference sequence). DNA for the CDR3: TGTGCCAGCAGTTACTCGGACAGGAGGGAGGTTGGCTACACCTTC. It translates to CASSYSDRREVGYTF.

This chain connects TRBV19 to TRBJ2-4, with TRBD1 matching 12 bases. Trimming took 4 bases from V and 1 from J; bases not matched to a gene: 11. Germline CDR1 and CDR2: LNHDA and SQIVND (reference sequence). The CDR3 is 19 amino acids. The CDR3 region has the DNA TGTGCCAGTAGTAGAAACTGGGACAGGGGGCAAGTGGCCAAAAACATTCAGTACTTC. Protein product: CASSRNWDRGQVAKNIQYF.

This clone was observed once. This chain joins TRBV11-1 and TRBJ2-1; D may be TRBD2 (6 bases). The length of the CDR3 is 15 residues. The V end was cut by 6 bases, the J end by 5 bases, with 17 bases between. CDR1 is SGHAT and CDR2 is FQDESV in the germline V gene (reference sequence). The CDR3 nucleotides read TGTGCCAGCAGTCGGGGGAGAGACCCCAACAATGAGCAGTTCTTC. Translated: CASSRGRDPNNEQFF.

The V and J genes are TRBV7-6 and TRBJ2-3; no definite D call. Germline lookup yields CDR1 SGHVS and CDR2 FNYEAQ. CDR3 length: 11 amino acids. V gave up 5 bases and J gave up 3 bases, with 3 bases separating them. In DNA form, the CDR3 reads TGTGCCAGCAGCACTACAGATACGCAGTATTTT. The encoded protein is CASSTTDTQYF. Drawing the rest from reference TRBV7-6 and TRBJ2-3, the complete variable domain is GAGVSQSPRYKVTKRGQDVALRCDPISGHVSLYWYRQALGQGPEFLTYFNYEAQQDKSGLPNDRFSAERPEGSISTLTIQRTEQRDSAMYRCASSTTDTQYFGPGTRLTVL.

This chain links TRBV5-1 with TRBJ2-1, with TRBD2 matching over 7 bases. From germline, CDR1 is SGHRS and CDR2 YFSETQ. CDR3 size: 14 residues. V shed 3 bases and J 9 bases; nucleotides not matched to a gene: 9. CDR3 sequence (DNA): TGCGCCAGCAGCTCCGGGGGGAGCTTCGGTGAGCAGTTCTTC. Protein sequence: CASSSGGSFGEQFF.

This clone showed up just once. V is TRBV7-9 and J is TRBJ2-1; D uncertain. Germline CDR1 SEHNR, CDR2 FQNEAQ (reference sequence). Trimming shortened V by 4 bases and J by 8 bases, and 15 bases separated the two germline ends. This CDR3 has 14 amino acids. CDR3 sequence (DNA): TGTGCCAGCAGCTCCACCGCCCAAGAGGATGAGCAGTTCTTC. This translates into CASSSTAQEDEQFF.

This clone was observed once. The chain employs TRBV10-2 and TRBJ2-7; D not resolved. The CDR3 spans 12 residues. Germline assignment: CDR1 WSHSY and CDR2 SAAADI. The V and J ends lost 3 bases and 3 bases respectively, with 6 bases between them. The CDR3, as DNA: TGCGCCAGCAGTGATTACAGCTACGAGCAGTACTTC. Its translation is CASSDYSYEQYF.